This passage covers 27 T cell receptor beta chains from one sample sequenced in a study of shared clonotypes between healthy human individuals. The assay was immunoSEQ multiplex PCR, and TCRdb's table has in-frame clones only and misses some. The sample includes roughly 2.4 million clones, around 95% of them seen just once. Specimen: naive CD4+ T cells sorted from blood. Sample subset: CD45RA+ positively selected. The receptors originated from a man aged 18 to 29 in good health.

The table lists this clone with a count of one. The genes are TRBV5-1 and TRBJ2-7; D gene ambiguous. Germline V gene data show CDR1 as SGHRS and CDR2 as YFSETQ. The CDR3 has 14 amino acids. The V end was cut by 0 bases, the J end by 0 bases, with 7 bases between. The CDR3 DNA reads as TGCGCCAGCAGCTTGGAACAGCACTCCTACGAGCAGTACTTC. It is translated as CASSLEQHSYEQYF. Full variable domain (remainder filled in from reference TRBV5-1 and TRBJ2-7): KAGVTQTPRYLIKTRGQQVTLSCSPISGHRSVSWYQQTPGQGLQFLFEYFSETQRNKGNFPGRFSGRQFSNSRSEMNVSTLELGDSALYLCASSLEQHSYEQYFGPGTRLTVT.

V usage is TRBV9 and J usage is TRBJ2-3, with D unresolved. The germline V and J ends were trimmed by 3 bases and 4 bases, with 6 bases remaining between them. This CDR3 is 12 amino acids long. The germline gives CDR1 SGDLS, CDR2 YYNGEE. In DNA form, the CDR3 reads TGTGCCAGCAGCGCACTTGCAGATACGCAGTATTTT. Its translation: CASSALADTQYF.

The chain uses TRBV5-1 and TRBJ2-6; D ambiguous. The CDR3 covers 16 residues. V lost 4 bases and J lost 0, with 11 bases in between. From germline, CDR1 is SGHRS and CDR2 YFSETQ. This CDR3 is CASSPLGVSGANVLTF. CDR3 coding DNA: TGCGCCAGCAGCCCCCTTGGGGTCTCTGGGGCCAACGTCCTGACTTTC.

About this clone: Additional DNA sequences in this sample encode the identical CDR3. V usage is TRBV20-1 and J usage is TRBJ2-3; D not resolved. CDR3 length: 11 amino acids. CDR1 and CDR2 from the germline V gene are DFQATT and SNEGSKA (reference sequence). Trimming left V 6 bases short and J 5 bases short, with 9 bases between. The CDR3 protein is CSAGPVDTQYF. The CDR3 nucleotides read TGCAGTGCAGGACCGGTAGATACGCAGTATTTT.

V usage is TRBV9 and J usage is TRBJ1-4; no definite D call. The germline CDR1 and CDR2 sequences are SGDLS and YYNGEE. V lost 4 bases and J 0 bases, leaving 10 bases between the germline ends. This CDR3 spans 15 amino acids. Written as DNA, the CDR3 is TGTGCCAGCAGCCGACAATCTTCAACTAATGAAAAACTGTTTTTT. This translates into CASSRQSSTNEKLFF.

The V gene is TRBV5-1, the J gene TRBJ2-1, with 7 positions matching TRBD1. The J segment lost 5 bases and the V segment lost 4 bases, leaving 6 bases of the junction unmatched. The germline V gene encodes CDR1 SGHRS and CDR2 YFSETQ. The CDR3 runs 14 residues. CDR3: CASSIGDRNNEQFF. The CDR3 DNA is TGCGCCAGCAGCATAGGGGACAGAAACAATGAGCAGTTCTTC.

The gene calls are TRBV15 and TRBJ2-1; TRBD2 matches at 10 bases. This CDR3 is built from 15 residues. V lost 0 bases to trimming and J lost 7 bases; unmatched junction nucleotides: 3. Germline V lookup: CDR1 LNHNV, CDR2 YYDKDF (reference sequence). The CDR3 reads CATSRESGGANEQFF. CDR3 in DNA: TGTGCCACCAGCAGAGAGAGCGGGGGGGCTAATGAGCAGTTCTTC. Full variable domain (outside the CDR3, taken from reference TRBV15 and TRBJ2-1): DAMVIQNPRYQVTQFGKPVTLSCSQTLNHNVMYWYQQKSSQAPKLLFHYYDKDFNNEADTPDNFQSRRPNTSFCFLDIRSPGLGDTAMYLCATSRESGGANEQFFGPGTRLTVL.

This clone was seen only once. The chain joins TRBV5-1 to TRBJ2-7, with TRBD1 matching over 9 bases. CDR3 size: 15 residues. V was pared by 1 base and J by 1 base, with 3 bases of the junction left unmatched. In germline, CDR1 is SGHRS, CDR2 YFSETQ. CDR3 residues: CASSLIGTGSYEQYF. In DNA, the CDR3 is TGCGCCAGCAGCTTGATCGGGACAGGGTCCTACGAGCAGTACTTC.

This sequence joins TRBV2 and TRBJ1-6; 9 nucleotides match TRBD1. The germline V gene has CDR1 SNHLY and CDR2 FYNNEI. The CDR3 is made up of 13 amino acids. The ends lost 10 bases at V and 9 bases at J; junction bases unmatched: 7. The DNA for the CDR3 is TGTGCCACCCAGGGACAGGGAGGTTCACCCCTCCACTTT. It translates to CATQGQGGSPLHF. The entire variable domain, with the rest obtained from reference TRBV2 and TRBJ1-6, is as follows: EPEVTQTPSHQVTQMGQEVILRCVPISNHLYFYWYRQILGQKVEFLVSFYNNEISEKSEIFDDQFSVERPDGSNFTLKIRSTKLEDSAMYFCATQGQGGSPLHFGNGTRLTVT.

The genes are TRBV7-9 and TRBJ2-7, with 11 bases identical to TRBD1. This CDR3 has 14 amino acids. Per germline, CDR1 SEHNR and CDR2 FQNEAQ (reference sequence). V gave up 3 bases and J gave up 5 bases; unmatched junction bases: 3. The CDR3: CASSLDRGQDEQYF. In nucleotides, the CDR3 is TGTGCCAGCAGCTTGGACAGGGGGCAGGACGAGCAGTACTTC.

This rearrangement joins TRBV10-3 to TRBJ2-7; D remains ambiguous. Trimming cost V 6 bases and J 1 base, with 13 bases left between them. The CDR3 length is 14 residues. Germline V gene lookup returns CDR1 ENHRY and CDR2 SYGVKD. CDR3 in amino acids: CAIRPLDGSYEQYF. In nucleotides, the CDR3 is TGTGCCATCAGACCATTGGACGGTTCCTACGAGCAGTACTTC.

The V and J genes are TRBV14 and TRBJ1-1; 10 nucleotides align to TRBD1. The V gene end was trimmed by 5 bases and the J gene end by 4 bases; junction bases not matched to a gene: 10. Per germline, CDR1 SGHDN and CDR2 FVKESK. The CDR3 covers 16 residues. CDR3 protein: CASSLISGTGATEAFF. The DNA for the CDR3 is TGTGCCAGCAGCTTAATTTCCGGGACAGGGGCCACTGAAGCTTTCTTT.

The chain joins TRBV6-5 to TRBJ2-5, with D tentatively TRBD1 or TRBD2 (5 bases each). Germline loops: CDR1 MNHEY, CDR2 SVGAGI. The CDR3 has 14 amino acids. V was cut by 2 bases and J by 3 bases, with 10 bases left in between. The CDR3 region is CASSYSGHEETQYF. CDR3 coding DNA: TGTGCCAGCAGTTACAGCGGACACGAAGAGACCCAGTACTTC.

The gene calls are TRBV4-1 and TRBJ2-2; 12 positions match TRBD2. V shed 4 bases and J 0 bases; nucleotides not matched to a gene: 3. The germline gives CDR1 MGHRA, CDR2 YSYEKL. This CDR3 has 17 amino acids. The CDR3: CASSRGLAGSNTGELFF. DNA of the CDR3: TGCGCCAGCAGCCGTGGACTAGCGGGATCGAACACCGGGGAGCTGTTTTTT.

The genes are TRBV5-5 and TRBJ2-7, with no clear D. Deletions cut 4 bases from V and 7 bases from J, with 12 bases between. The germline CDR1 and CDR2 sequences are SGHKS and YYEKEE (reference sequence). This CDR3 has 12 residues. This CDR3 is CASSIVGREQYF. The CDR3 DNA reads TGTGCCAGCAGCATCGTAGGACGGGAGCAGTACTTC.

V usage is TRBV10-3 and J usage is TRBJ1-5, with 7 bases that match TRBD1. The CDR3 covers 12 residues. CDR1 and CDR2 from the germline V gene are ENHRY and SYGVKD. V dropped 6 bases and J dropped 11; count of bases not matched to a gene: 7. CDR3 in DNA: TGTGCCATCAGCCGACAGGGAGAGGCCCAGCATTTT. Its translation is CAISRQGEAQHF.

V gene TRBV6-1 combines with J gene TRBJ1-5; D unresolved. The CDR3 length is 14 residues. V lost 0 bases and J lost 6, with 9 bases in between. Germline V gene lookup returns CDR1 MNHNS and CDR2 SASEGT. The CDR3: CASSEADLSQPQHF. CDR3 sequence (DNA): TGTGCCAGCAGTGAAGCTGACTTGAGTCAGCCCCAGCATTTT.

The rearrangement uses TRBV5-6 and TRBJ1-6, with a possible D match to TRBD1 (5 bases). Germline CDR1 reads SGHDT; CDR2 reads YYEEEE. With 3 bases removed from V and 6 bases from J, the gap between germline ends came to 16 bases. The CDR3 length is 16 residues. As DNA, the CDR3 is TGTGCCAGCAGCTACGGGACCGCACAAACTAATTCACCCCTCCACTTT. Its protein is CASSYGTAQTNSPLHF.

CDR3 residues: CASSQLASGRADEQYF. CDR3 DNA: TGCGCCAGCAGCCAGCTAGCTAGCGGGAGGGCCGACGAGCAGTACTTC. The rearrangement joins TRBV4-1 to TRBJ2-7; TRBD2 matches 12 bases. CDR1 is MGHRA and CDR2 is YSYEKL in the germline V gene. The length of the CDR3 is 16 residues. V gave up 3 bases and J gave up 5 bases; unmatched junction bases: 8.

The CDR3 region has the DNA TGTGCCAGTACAGGGGACCCGGAAAAACTGTTTTTT. Translating it yields CASTGDPEKLFF. This sequence joins TRBV19 and TRBJ1-4; possible D gene TRBD1, 6 bases. The germline gives CDR1 LNHDA, CDR2 SQIVND (reference sequence). The CDR3 covers 12 residues. V shed 7 bases and J shed 8 bases, with 11 bases lying between them.

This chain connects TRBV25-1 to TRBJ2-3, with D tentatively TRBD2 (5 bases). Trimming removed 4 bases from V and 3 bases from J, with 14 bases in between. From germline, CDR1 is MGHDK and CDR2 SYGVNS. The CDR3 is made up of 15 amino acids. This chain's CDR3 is CASSGGPGITDTQYF. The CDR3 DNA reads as TGTGCCAGCAGTGGAGGGCCTGGTATAACAGATACGCAGTATTTT.

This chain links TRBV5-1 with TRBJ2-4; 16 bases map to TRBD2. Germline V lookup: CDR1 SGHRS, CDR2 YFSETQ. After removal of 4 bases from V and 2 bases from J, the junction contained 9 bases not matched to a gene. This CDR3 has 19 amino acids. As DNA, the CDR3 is TGCGCCAGCAGCCCGCCGGGACTAGCGGGAGGGCCCTCCAAAAACATTCAGTACTTC. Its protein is CASSPPGLAGGPSKNIQYF. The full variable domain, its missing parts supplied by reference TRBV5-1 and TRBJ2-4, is KAGVTQTPRYLIKTRGQQVTLSCSPISGHRSVSWYQQTPGQGLQFLFEYFSETQRNKGNFPGRFSGRQFSNSRSEMNVSTLELGDSALYLCASSPPGLAGGPSKNIQYFGAGTRLSVL.

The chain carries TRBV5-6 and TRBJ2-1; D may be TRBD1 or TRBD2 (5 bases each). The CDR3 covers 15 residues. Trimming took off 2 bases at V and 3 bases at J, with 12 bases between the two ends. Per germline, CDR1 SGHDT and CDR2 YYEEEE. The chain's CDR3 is CASSFGTKIYNEQFF. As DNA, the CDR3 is TGTGCCAGCAGCTTTGGGACCAAGATCTACAATGAGCAGTTCTTC.

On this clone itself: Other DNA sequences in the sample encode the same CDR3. The CDR3 loop reads CAWNRGETQYF. DNA for the CDR3: TGTGCCTGGAATAGGGGAGAGACCCAGTACTTC. J is TRBJ2-5 and V is TRBV30, with D perhaps TRBD1 (5 bases). The CDR3 covers 11 residues. V lost 4 bases to trimming and J lost 4 bases, with 7 bases between them. Germline V gives CDR1 GTSNPN, CDR2 SVGIG (reference sequence).

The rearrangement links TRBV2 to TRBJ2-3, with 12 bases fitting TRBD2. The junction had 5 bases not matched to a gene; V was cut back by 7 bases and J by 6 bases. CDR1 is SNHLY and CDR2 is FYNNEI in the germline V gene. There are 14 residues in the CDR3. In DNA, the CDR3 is TGTGCCAGCACCCAGACTAGCGGGAGTGATACGCAGTATTTT. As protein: CASTQTSGSDTQYF.

The CDR3 DNA follows: TGTGCCAGCAGTGAAGCCCTTCCGACAGTATTATTGGTGGGGGATACGCAGTATTTT. Translated, it gives CASSEALPTVLLVGDTQYF. The chain uses TRBV6-1 and TRBJ2-3; D is perhaps TRBD1 (5 bases). CDR3 length equals 19 residues. CDR1 and CDR2 from the germline V gene are MNHNS and SASEGT. V gave up 0 bases and J gave up 6 bases, with 25 bases separating them.

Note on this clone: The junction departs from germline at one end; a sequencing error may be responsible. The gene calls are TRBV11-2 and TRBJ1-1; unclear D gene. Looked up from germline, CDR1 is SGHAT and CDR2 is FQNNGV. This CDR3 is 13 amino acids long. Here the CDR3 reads CASSVDVNTEAFF. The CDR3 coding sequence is TGTGCCAGCAGCGTAGACGTGAACACTGAAGCTTTCTTT.